This TCR beta chain was sequenced for a study of cytomegalovirus exposure and HLA in healthy donors. Whole-study findings and limits: Productive status was seen about 90% or about 30% of the time for most TCR beta V segments in an earlier analysis. As a later analysis showed, a missense DCLRE1C variant was linked to trimming of TCR beta V- and J-genes.

Concerning this clone: Its specificity is not known.

Looked up from germline, CDR1 is SQVTM and CDR2 is ANQGSEA. There are 11 residues in the CDR3. The V gene lost 3 bases and the J gene lost 4 bases, with 3 bases spanning the gap. Every donor was a healthy person donating bone marrow. 13 Jbeta primers and 60 Vbeta primers were used for the PCR. Profiled with immunoSEQ multiplex PCR; TCRdb holds only in-frame clones, not every one. This table holds around 150,000 clones, around 85% found once. The sequence was obtained from a man aged 35 to 55 in good health and CMV-seropositive. The sequencing sample was made of PBMCs. The chain joins TRBV29-1 to TRBJ1-4, with no clear D. CDR3: CSVDSNEKLFF. The CDR3 DNA follows: TGCAGCGTTGACAGTAATGAAAAACTGTTTTTT.